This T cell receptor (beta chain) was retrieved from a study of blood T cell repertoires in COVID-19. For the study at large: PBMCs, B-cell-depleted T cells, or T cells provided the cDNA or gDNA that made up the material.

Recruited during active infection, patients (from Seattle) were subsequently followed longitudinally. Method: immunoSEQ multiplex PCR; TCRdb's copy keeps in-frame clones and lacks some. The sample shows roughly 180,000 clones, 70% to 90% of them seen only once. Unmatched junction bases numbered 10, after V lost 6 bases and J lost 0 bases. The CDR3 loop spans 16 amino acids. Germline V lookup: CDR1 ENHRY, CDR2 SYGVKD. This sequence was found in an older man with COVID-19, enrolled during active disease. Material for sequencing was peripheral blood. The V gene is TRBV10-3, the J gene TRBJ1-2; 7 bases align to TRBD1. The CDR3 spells CAISSTGIPPNYGYTF. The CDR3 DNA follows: TGTGCCATCAGCTCGACAGGGATCCCCCCTAACTATGGCTACACCTTC.